This TCR beta chain emerged from a study of Ad26.COV2.S vaccination and SARS-CoV-2 variants. CDR3 length: 14 residues. Per the germline V gene, CDR1 is LGHNT and CDR2 is FRNRAP. V shed 4 bases, J shed 6 bases, and the junction held 4 bases outside the gene matches. Clones were read by immunoSEQ multiplex PCR, and TCRdb kept only the in-frame ones, dropping some. This repertoire shows under 150,000 clones, about nine tenths found once; its top ten account for 4% to 6%. This clonotype originated in a human donor who had recovered from COVID-19. V gene TRBV12-5 combines with J gene TRBJ2-1, with TRBD2 matching 9 bases. The sequences come from peripheral blood, collected after recovery from COVID-19. The CDR3 sequence is CASGSSGEINEQFF. CDR3 bases: TGTGCTAGTGGTTCTAGCGGGGAGATCAATGAGCAGTTCTTC.